The present T cell receptor beta chain was sequenced within a study of blood T cell repertoires in COVID-19. Looking at the study overall: Donors in the United States, Italy and Spain gave samples during acute or convalescent COVID-19. T cells, B-cell-depleted T cells, or PBMCs supplied cDNA or gDNA.

CDR3 length: 15 residues. Germline CDR1 and CDR2: MNHEY and SVGAGI. J was trimmed by 7 bases and V by 3 bases; bases with no gene match: 7. This clone appeared a few times. Per the study methods: By means of reference gene primer amplification, nucleated cell counts were estimated. Assay: immunoSEQ multiplex PCR; the TCRdb copy retains only in-frame clones and omits some. V and J calls and clone size are given by that table; D and trimming were obtained from the DNA. The sample includes around 160,000 clones, about 86% of them seen just once. The sequenced material came from peripheral blood. This chain uses TRBV6-5 with TRBJ2-2, with TRBD1 identical over 8 bases. The clonotype was recovered from a man aged 18 to 30 with acute or convalescent COVID-19. CDR3 sequence: CASSYYQGADGELFF. The CDR3 DNA follows: TGTGCCAGCAGTTATTACCAGGGGGCTGACGGGGAGCTGTTTTTT.